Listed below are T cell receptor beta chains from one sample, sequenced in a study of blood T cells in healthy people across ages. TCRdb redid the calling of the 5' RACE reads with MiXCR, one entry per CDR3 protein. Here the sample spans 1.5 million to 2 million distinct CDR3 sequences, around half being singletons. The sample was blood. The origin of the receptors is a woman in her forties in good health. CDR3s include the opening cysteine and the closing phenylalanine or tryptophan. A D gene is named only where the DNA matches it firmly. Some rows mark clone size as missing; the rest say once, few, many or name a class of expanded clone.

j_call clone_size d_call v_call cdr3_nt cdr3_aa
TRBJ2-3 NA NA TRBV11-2 TGTGCCAGCAGCTTAGCCCAGCTGGGGCGATGGGATACGCAGTATTTT CASSLAQLGRWDTQYF
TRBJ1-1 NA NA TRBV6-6 TGTGCCAGCAGTTACATCCCGACAGATCCGACTGAAGCTTTCTTT CASSYIPTDPTEAFF
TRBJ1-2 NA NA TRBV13 TGTGCCAGCAGCTTAGGCACGGGGGCGCCGGGTGGCTACACCTTC CASSLGTGAPGGYTF
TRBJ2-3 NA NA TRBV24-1 TGTGCCACCGGGGACGGACCCACAGATACGCAGTATTTT CATGDGPTDTQYF
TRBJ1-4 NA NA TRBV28 TGTGCCAGCAGTTTACGGTCATATAATGAAAAACTGTTTTTT CASSLRSYNEKLFF
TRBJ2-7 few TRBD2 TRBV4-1 TGCGCCAGCAGCGGTTTTCCCTGGGCTAGCGGGAGCTACGAGCAGTACTTC CASSGFPWASGSYEQYF
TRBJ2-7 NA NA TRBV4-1 TGCGCCAGCAGCGACCTCGGACAAACCTACGAGCAGTACTTC CASSDLGQTYEQYF
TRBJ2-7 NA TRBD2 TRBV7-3 TGTGCCAGCAGCCATGGGACTAGCGCCAATGAGCAGTACTTC CASSHGTSANEQYF
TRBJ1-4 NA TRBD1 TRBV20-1 TGCAGTGCTAGAGATGTTGGGCAGGGGGAGGCAAAACTGTTTTTT CSARDVGQGEAKLFF
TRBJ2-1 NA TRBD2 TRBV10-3 TGTGCCATCAGTAAGACCGGGACTAGCGGGGGGGTTGAGCAGTTCTTC CAISKTGTSGGVEQFF
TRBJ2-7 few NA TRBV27 TGTGCCAGCAGTCCGCTTCCTAGCGCCCACGAGCAGTACTTC CASSPLPSAHEQYF
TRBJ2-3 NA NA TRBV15 TGTGCCACCAGCAGAGAGAGAACAGCGTCAGAACGCACAGATACGCAGTATTTT CATSRERTASERTDTQYF
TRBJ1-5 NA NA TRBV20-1 TGCAGTGCTATCACAGGAGGCAATCAGCCCCAGCATTTT CSAITGGNQPQHF
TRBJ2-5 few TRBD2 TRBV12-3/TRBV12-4 TGTGCCAGCAGCTGGGGACTAGCGGGGGGGAAAGAGACCCAGTACTTC CASSWGLAGGKETQYF
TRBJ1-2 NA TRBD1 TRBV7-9 TGTGCCAGCACCAGGGGGGGCGATGACTATGGCTACACCTTC CASTRGGDDYGYTF
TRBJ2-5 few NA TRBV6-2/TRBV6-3 TGTGCCAGCAGTTACTCCGGAGCGACCCAGTACTTC CASSYSGATQYF
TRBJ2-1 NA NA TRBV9 TGTGCCAGCAGCGCGGGACTGCTTAGAAATGAGCAGTTCTTC CASSAGLLRNEQFF
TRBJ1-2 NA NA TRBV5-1 TGCGCCAGCAGCATACAGATAAACTATGGCTACACCTTC CASSIQINYGYTF
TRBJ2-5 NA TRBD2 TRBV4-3 TGCGCCAGCAGCCACATAGCGGGGGGGCCTGGGCAAGAGACCCAGTACTTC CASSHIAGGPGQETQYF
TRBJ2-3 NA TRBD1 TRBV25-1 TGTGCCAGCAGTGACTCCCAGGGGGGCACAGATACGCAGTATTTT CASSDSQGGTDTQYF
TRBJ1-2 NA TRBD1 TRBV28 TGTGCCATCCTCTCACAGGGGGCAGGTGGCTACACCTTC CAILSQGAGGYTF
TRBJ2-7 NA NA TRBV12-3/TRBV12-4 TGTGCCAGCAAAGAGACAGGCCTCGACTACGAGCAGTACTTC CASKETGLDYEQYF
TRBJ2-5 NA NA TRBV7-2 TGTGCCAGCAGCGTTGGGACCCGGGGCAGGGAGACCCAGTACTTC CASSVGTRGRETQYF
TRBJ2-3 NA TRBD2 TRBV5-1 TGCGCCAGCAGCGTTATAGCGGGGACTAGCACAGATACGCAGTATTTT CASSVIAGTSTDTQYF
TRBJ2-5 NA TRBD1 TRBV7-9 TGTGCCAGCAGCGGGACAGACAGGTCCCAGTACTTC CASSGTDRSQYF
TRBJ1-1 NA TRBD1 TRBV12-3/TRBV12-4 TGTGCCAGCAGCCCGATAGGACAGGGAGAAACTGAAGCTTTCTTT CASSPIGQGETEAFF
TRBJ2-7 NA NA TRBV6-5 TGTGCCAGCGGAGGTAGTGGACCCAGCTCCTACGAGCAGTACTTC CASGGSGPSSYEQYF
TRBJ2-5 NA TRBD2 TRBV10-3 TGTGCCATCAGTGAGGCGGGAGCGGGGAAAGAGACCCAGTACTTC CAISEAGAGKETQYF
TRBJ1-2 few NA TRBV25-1 TGTGCCAGCAGTGGGGACAAGCAAGGCTACACCTTC CASSGDKQGYTF
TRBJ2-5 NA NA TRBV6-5 TGTGTCAGCAGTTACGGGACGGAGCAGTACTTC CVSSYGTEQYF
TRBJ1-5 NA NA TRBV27 TGTGCCAGCAGTCCCCGCAGTGGGGCGTATAATCAGCCCCAGCATTTT CASSPRSGAYNQPQHF
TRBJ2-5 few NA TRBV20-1 TGCAGTGCTAGAGACGGGGACGAGACCCAGTACTTC CSARDGDETQYF
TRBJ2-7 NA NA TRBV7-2 TGTGCCAGCAGCTTAGGGGCGACAGAGCCCTACAATGAGCAGTACTTC CASSLGATEPYNEQYF
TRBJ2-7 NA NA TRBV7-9 TGTGCCATAGTTGCGGACACCTCCTACGAGCAGTACTTC CAIVADTSYEQYF
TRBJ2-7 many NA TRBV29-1 TGCAGCGTTGGGAAGAGTTCCTACGAGCAGTACTTC CSVGKSSYEQYF
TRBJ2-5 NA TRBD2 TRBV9 TGTGCCAGCAGTTATCTGGCGGGGGGGACAGAGACCCAGTACTTC CASSYLAGGTETQYF
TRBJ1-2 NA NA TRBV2 TGTGCCAGCAGTGAGGAGGGGATCGGCTACACCTTC CASSEEGIGYTF
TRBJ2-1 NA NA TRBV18 TGTGCCAGCTCGACCACAATTGGGGCAGAGACCCAGTTCTTC CASSTTIGAETQFF
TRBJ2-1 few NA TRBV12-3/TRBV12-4 TGTGCCAGCAGTTTAGGCGACAGGATAGCGCCGCAGTTCTTC CASSLGDRIAPQFF
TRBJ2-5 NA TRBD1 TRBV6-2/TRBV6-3 TGTGCCAGCAGTTACCCCGGACAGGGGGTCGAGACCCAGTACTTC CASSYPGQGVETQYF
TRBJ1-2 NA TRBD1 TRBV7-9 TGTGCCAGCAGCCTGGGACAGGGAATCCATGGCTACACCTTC CASSLGQGIHGYTF
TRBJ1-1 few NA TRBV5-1 TGCGCCAGCAGCTTGGACGGCCCTGAAGCTTTCTTT CASSLDGPEAFF
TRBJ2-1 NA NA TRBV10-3 TGTGCCATCAGTGATCCCCTCGGAGAGATAGGAGTCCCCAGCTCCTACAATGAGCAGTTCTTC CAISDPLGEIGVPSSYNEQFF
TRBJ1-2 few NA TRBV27 TGTGCCAGCAGTTTCAGGGGAAGAGAGGGCTCTAACTATGGCTACACCTTC CASSFRGREGSNYGYTF
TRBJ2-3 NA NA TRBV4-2 TGTGCCAGCAGCCAAGAAGGAGCGCCAAGCACAGATACGCAGTATTTT CASSQEGAPSTDTQYF
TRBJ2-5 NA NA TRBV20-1 TGCAGTGCTATTGGGGCGGTCCAAGAGACCCAGTACTTC CSAIGAVQETQYF
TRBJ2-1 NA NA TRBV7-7 TGTGCTAGCAGCTTAGCACCTAGCAATGAGCAGTTCTTC CASSLAPSNEQFF
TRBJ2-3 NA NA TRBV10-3 TGTGCCATCAGTGAGTCCGCCCTCACAGATACGCAGTATTTT CAISESALTDTQYF
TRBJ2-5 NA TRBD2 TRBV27 TGTGCCAGCAGTTTTGCGGGACTAGGGCGTCTGCGGACCCAGTACTTC CASSFAGLGRLRTQYF
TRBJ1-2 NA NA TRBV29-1 TGCAGCGCTGTCTTACAGACGAACTATGGCTACACCTTC CSAVLQTNYGYTF
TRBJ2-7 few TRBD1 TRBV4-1 TGCGCCAGCAGCCAAGCTCGACAGGGCCGCTCCTACGAGCAGTACTTC CASSQARQGRSYEQYF
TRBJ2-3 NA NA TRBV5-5 TGTGCCAGCAGCTTTTTTTTAGGGGACCCTAGCACAGATACGCAGTATTTT CASSFFLGDPSTDTQYF
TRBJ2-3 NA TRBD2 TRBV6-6 TGTGCCAGCAGTTATCCCAGGACTAGCGACAGCACAGATACGCAGTATTTT CASSYPRTSDSTDTQYF
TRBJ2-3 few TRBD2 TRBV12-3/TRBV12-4 TGTGCCAGCAGCCGGTTTAGCGGGGGGCCAGAGGCGAATACGCAGTATTTT CASSRFSGGPEANTQYF
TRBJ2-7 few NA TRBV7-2 TGTGCCAGCAGCTTTGCCAGGGATGTCTACGAGCAGTACTTC CASSFARDVYEQYF
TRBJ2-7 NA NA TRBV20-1 TGCAGTGCTGGAGGTCACGGGGGACCTAGATACGAGCAGTACTTC CSAGGHGGPRYEQYF